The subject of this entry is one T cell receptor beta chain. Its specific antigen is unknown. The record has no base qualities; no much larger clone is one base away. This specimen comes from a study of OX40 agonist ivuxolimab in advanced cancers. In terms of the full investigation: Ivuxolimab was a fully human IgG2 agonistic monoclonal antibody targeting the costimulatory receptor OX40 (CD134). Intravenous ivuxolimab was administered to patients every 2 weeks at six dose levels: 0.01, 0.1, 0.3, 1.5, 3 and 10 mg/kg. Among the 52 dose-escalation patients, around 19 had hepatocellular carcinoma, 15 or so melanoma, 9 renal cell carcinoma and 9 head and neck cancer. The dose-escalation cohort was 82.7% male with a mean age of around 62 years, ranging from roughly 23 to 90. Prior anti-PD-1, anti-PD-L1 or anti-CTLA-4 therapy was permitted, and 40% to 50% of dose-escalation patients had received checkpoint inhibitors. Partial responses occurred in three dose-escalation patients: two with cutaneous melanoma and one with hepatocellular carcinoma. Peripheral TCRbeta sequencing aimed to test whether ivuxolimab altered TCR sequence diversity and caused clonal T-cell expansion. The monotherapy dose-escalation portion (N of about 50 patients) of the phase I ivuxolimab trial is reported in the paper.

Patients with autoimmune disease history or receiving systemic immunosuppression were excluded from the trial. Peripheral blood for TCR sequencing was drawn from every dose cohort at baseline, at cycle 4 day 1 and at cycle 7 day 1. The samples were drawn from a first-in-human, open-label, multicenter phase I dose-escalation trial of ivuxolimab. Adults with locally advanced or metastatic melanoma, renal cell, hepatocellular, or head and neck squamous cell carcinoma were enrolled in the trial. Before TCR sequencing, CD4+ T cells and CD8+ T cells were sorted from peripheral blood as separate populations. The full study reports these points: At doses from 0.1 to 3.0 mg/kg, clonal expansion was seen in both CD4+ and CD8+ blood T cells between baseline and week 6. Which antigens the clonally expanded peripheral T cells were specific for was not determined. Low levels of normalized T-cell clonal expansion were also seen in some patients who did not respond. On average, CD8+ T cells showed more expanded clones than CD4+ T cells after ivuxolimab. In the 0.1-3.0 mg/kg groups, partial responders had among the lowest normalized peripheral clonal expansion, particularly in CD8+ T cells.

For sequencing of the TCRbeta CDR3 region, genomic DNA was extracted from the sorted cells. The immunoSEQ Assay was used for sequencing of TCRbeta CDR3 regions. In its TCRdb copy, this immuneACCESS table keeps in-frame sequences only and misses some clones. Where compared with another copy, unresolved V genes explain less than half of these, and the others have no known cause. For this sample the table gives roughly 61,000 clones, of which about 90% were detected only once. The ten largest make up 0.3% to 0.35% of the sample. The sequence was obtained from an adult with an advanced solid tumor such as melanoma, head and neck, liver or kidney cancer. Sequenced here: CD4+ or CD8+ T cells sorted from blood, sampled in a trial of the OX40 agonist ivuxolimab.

The nucleotides read TGTGCCAGCAGCTTGGTATGGGGGGCTACCTACGAGCAGTACTTC. Protein translation: CASSLVWGATYEQYF. The sequence links TRBV5-5 to TRBJ2-7; the D gene cannot be resolved beyond TRBD1 or TRBD2, each matching 6 bases. The CDR3 measures 15 amino acids from cysteine to phenylalanine. CDR3 DNA is the only sequence kept; it has 45 bases, read in frame from the first base. CDR1 SGHKS and CDR2 YYEKEE were looked up in the germline V gene (reference sequence). V gives up 0 bases and J gives up 2 bases, and the segment between their germline ends measures 12 bases.